The 11 T cell receptor beta chains in this list originate from one sample, sequenced in a study of CD8+CD57+ T cells in acquired aplastic anemia. Profiling of TCR beta VDJ combinations and CDR3 sequences used genomic DNA as template. TCRdb analysed the reads with MiXCR anew, one entry per CDR3 protein. The repertoire holds roughly 300,000 distinct CDR3 sequences, with around three fifths as singletons. The sample consisted of sorted CD4+, CD8+, or CD8+CD57+ T cells (not recorded which) from PBMCs. These receptors all stem from a human donor with severe aplastic anemia or a healthy control (not recorded which).

CDR3 amino acids: CASSFQGSETQHF. The CDR3 bases are TGCGCCAGCAGCTTTCAGGGGAGCGAGACCCAGCATTTT. The V call is TRBV5-1, the J call TRBJ1-5, with D possibly being TRBD1 (6 bases). Deletions cut 2 bases from V and 11 bases from J, with 14 bases between. CDR1 is SGHRS, CDR2 YFSETQ, per germline. This CDR3 comprises 13 residues.

V usage is TRBV20-1 and J usage is TRBJ2-7; 13 nucleotides align to TRBD2. The CDR3 contains 17 residues. With V trimmed by 6 bases and J by 4 bases, 15 bases remained unmatched. CDR1 DFQATT and CDR2 SNEGSKA come from the germline V gene (reference sequence). In nucleotides, the CDR3 is TGCAGTGCGCTGACTAGCGGGAGGTCCCGGGGCGGATACGAGCAGTACTTC. Its translation: CSALTSGRSRGGYEQYF.

The CDR3 coding sequence is TGTGCCATCAGTGGTGGGGGGCTATACGAGCAGTACTTC. Translation: CAISGGGLYEQYF. The chain has TRBV10-3 and TRBJ2-7; D could derive from TRBD1 or TRBD2 (6 bases each). There are 13 residues in the CDR3. Between the trimmed V and J ends, which lost 4 bases and 4 bases, there was a span of 11 bases. Per the germline V gene, CDR1 is ENHRY and CDR2 is SYGVKD.

This clonotype was seen more than once but under ten times. The V gene is TRBV20-1, the J gene TRBJ2-7, with D maybe TRBD1 (6 bases). Germline CDR1 DFQATT, CDR2 SNEGSKA (reference sequence). The V end was cut by 4 bases, the J end by 2 bases, with 12 bases between. The CDR3 spans 13 residues. CDR3 DNA: TGCAGTGCTATCGGACAGACGACCTACGAGCAGTACTTC. Protein: CSAIGQTTYEQYF.

In regard to this clonotype: The junction does not match germline at one end; this may be a read error. The chain is built from TRBV7-2 and TRBJ2-3; D possibly corresponds to TRBD2 (5 bases). The CDR3 runs to 14 residues. CDR1 SGHTA and CDR2 FQGNSA come from the germline V gene. CDR3 region: CASSPGLSTDTRYF. CDR3 nucleotide sequence: TGTGCCAGCAGCCCAGGACTGAGCACAGATACGCGGTATTTT.

The chain joins TRBV7-9 to TRBJ2-5; D is ambiguous. The CDR3 has 15 amino acids. The germline V gene encodes CDR1 SEHNR and CDR2 FQNEAQ (reference sequence). Trimming cost V 5 bases and J 1 base, with 14 bases left between them. The CDR3 sequence: CASSVSSWTQETQYF. The CDR3 DNA is TGTGCCAGCAGCGTTTCTTCCTGGACCCAAGAGACCCAGTACTTC.

The rearrangement links TRBV20-1 to TRBJ1-1; weak D call: TRBD1 (6 bases). This CDR3 has 13 amino acids. The germline V gene encodes CDR1 DFQATT and CDR2 SNEGSKA (reference sequence). CDR3 DNA sequence: TGCACCACTCCGGGACACGGGAGCACTGAAGCTTTCTTT. Protein sequence: CTTPGHGSTEAFF.

Regarding this clonotype: This may arise from a read error, as a much more abundant clone is one base away. The chain joins TRBV6-2 or TRBV6-3 to TRBJ2-1; the D gene is possibly TRBD1 (5 bases). This CDR3 region has 13 residues. Trimming removed 8 bases at V and 7 bases at J, with 15 bases between. The germline gives CDR1 MNHEY, CDR2 SVGEGT. The CDR3 here is CASDLGQVNEQFF. CDR3 bases: TGTGCCAGCGATCTCGGACAAGTAAATGAGCAGTTCTTC.

The rearrangement links TRBV6-2 or TRBV6-3 to TRBJ2-1, with 7 positions matching TRBD1. This CDR3 has 16 amino acids. The junction had 8 bases not matched to a gene; V was cut back by 6 bases and J by 0 bases. The V gene's germline CDR1 is MNHEY and CDR2 SVGEGT. CDR3 sequence (DNA): TGTGCCAGCAGCCGGGACAGCTATCGCTCCTACAATGAGCAGTTCTTC. Amino acids: CASSRDSYRSYNEQFF.

The sample holds many counts of this clonotype. The chain joins TRBV10-1 to TRBJ1-5, with no clear D. The CDR3 is 16 amino acids. Trimming cost V 8 bases and J 0 bases, with 17 bases left between them. Per germline, CDR1 WNHNN and CDR2 SYGVQD (reference sequence). DNA for the CDR3: TGCGCCAGCCCAAGAGGGCGGGTCCATAGCAATCAGCCCCAGCATTTT. It yields the protein CASPRGRVHSNQPQHF.

This clonotype occurred a few times. The rearrangement joins TRBV7-2 to TRBJ2-3; TRBD2 agrees at 8 bases. The CDR3 contains 15 residues. Germline values: CDR1 SGHTA, CDR2 FQGNSA. V dropped 5 bases and J dropped 4; count of bases not matched to a gene: 8. CDR3 sequence: CASSAIAGWADTQYF. The CDR3 DNA reads as TGTGCCAGCAGCGCAATAGCGGGGTGGGCAGATACGCAGTATTTT.